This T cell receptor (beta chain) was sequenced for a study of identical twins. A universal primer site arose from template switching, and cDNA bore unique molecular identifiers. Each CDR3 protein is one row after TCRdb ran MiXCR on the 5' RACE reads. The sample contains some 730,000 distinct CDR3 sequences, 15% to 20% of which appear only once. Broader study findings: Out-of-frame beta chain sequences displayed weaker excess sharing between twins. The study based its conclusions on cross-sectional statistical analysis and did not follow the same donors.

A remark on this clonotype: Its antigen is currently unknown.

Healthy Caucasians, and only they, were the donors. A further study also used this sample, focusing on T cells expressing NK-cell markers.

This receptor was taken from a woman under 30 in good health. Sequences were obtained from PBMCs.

CDR3 amino acids: CASSQGTVVTDTQYF. In nucleotides, the CDR3 is TGCGCCAGCAGCCAGGGGACCGTAGTCACAGATACGCAGTATTTT. The chain carries TRBV4-3 and TRBJ2-3; D is perhaps TRBD1 or TRBD2 (5 bases each). The CDR3 spans 15 residues. CDR1 LGHNA and CDR2 YSLEER come from the germline V gene. The V end lost 3 bases, the J end lost 2 bases, and 12 bases lay between the germline ends.